The sample holds one count of the clone carrying this T cell receptor beta chain. No antigen is known for it. Other nucleotide sequences from this sample produce the same CDR3. Deletions cut 0 bases from V and 1 base from J, with 7 bases between. The CDR3 extends over 14 amino acids. Germline-derived CDR1 and CDR2 are SEHNR and FQNEAQ (reference sequence). The data were obtained in a study of cytomegalovirus exposure and HLA in healthy donors. The protocol was immunoSEQ multiplex PCR, while the TCRdb copy is restricted to in-frame clones and leaves out a portion. The sample gives a few hundred thousand clones, around 88% of which show up once; over 2.5% is in the top ten. Study results and limitations: Most TCR sequences were seen very rarely across donors, but some public TCRs occurred in many. It was reportedly the case that the classifier diagnosed cytomegalovirus status with high specificity and sensitivity. A subsequent analysis found that TCR clusters from the first cohort also tended to co-occur in the 130 or so validation repertoires, with approximately 95% of cluster scores above 0.

The sequence came from a woman aged 18-29 years in good health and CMV-seronegative. This rearrangement joins TRBV7-9 to TRBJ2-7; maybe TRBD2 (6 bases). The sequenced sample was PBMCs. CDR3 in amino acids: CASSLAGGSYEQYF. The CDR3 region has the DNA TGTGCCAGCAGCTTAGCTGGGGGGTCCTACGAGCAGTACTTC.